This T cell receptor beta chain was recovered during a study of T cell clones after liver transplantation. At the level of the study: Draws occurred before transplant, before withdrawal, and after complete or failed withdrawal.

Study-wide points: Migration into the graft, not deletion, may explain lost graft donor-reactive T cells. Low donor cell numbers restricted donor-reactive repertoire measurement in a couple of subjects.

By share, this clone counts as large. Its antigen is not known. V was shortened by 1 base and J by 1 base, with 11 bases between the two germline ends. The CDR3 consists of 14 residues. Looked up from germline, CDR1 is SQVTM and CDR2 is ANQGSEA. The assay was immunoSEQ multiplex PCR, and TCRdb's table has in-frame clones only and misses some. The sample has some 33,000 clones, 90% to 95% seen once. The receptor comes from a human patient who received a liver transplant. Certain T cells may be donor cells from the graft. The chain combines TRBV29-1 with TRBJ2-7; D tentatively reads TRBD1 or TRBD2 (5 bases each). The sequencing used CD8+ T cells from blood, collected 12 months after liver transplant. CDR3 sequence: CSVEGDGMSYEQYF. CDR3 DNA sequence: TGCAGCGTTGAAGGGGACGGAATGTCCTACGAGCAGTACTTC.